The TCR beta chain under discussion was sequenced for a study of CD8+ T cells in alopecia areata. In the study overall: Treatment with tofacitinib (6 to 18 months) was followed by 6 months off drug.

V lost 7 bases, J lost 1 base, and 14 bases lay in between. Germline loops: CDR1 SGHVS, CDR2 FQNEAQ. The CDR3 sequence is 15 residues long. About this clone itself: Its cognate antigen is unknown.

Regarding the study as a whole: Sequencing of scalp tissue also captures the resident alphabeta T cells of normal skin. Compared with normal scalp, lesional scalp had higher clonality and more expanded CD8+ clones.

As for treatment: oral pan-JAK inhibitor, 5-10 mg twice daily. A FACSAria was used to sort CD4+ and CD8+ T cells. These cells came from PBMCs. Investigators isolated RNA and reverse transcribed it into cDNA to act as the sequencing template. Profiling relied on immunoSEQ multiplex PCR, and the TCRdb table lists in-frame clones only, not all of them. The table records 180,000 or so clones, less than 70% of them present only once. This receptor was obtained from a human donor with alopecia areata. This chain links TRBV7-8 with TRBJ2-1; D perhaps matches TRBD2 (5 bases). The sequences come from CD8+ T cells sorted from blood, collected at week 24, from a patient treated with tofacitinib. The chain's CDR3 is CASTPWTASYNEQFF. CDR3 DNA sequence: TGTGCCAGCACCCCGTGGACTGCGTCCTACAATGAGCAGTTCTTC. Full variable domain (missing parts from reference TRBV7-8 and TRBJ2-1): GAGVSQSPRYKVAKRGQDVALRCDPISGHVSLFWYQQALGQGPEFLTYFQNEAQLDKSGLPSDRFFAERPEGSVSTLKIQRTQQEDSAVYLCASTPWTASYNEQFFGPGTRLTVL.